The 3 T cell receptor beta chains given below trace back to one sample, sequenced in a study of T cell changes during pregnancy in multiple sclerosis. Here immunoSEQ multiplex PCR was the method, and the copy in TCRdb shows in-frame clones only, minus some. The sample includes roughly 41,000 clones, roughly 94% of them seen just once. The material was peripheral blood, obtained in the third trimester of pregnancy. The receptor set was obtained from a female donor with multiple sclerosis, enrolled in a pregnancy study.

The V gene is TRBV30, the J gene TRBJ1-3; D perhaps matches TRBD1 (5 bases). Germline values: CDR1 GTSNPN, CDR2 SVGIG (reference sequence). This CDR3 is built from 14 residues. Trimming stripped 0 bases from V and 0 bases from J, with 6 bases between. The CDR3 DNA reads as TGTGCCTGGAGTGTACAGGCCTCTGGAAACACCATATATTTT. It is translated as CAWSVQASGNTIYF.

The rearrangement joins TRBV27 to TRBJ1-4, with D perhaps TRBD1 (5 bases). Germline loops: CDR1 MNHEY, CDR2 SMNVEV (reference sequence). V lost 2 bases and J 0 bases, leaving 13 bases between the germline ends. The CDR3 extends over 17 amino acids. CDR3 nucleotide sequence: TGTGCCAGCAGTTTACGGGGGTTCTTGGCAACTAATGAAAAACTGTTTTTT. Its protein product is CASSLRGFLATNEKLFF.

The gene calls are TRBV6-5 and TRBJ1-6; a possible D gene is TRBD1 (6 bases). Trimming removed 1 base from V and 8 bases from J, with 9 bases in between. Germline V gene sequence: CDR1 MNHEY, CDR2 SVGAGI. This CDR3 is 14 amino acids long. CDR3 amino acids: CASSYYPGDSPLHF. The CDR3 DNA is TGTGCCAGCAGTTACTACCCAGGGGATTCACCCCTCCACTTT.